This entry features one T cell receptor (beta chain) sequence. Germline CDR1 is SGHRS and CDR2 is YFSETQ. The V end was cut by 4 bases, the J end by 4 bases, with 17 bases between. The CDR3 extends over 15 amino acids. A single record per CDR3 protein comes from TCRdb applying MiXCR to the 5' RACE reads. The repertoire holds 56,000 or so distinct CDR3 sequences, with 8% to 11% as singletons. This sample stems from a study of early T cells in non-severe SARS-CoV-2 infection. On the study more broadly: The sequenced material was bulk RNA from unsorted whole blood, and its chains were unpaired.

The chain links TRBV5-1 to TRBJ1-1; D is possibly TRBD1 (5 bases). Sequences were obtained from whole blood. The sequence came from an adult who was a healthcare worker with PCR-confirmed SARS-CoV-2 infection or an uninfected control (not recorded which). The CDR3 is CASSPISGGGTEAFF. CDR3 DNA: TGCGCCAGCAGCCCTATCTCTGGGGGTGGCACTGAAGCTTTCTTT.